This T cell receptor beta chain comes out of a study of control samples from healthy donors and cancer patients. CDR3 length: 16 residues. Clones were sequenced by immunoSEQ multiplex PCR, and TCRdb holds only the in-frame ones, with some missing. The sample consists of about 140,000 clones, approximately 92% of them appearing once. This clonotype originated in a man aged 30 to 45 in good health. The chain couples TRBV21-1 to TRBJ2-7; the tabulated D call, TRBD2, remains unverified against the DNA. TRBV21-1 is a recognized pseudogene. The sample consisted of blood. CDR3 protein: CASSSGGPDRSYEQYF. The DNA for the CDR3 is TGTGCCAGCAGTTCGGGGGGACCTGACCGTTCCTACGAGCAGTACTTC.